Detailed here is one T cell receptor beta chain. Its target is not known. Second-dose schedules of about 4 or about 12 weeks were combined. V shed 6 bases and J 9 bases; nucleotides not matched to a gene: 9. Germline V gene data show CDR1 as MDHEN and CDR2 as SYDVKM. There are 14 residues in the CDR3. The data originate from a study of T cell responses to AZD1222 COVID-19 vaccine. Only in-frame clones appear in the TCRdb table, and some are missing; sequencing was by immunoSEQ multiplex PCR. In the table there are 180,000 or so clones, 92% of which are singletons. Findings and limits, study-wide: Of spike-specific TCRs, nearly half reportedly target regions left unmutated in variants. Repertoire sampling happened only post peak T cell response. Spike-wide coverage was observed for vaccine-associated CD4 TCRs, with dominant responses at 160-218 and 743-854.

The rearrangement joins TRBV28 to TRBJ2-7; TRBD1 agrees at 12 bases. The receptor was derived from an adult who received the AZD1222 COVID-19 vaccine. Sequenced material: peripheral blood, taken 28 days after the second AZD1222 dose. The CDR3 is CASRTGTGGFGQYF. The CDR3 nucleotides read TGTGCCAGCAGAACCGGGACAGGGGGCTTCGGGCAGTACTTC.